This entry describes one T cell receptor beta chain. V shed 3 bases and J shed 5 bases, with 14 bases lying between them. Per the germline V gene, CDR1 is MDHEN and CDR2 is SYDVKM. The CDR3 sequence is 14 residues long. TCRdb keeps only in-frame clones here, not all; method: immunoSEQ multiplex PCR. The sample records 2 million or so clones, about 95% being singletons. The data are from a study of shared clonotypes between healthy human individuals. Naive CD8 cells were CD45RO-negative, positively selected for CCR7, excluding terminally differentiated effector memory CD45RA+ cells. All donors qualified as healthy HIV-negative adults and had experienced no recent acute infections or vaccinations.

This sequence was found in a man younger than 35 in good health. This chain uses TRBV28 with TRBJ2-7; possibly TRBD1 or TRBD2 for D (5 bases each). Specimen: naive CD8+ T cells sorted from blood. The CDR3 region is CASSFSSGTDEQYF. The CDR3 region has the DNA TGTGCCAGCAGTTTTTCGTCAGGGACCGACGAGCAGTACTTC.